Listed here is a single T cell receptor (beta chain). Looked up from germline, CDR1 is LNHDA and CDR2 is SQIVND (reference sequence). The CDR3 runs to 13 residues. V lost 8 bases to trimming and J lost 8 bases, with 18 bases between them. The entry originates in a study of blood T cell repertoires in COVID-19. Study-level background: Some COVID-19 samples were acute and others convalescent; all came from the United States, Italy and Spain. From T cells, B-cell-depleted T cells, or PBMCs came the material, which was cDNA or gDNA.

Some clones are missing from TCRdb's copy, which holds only in-frame ones; the method was immunoSEQ multiplex PCR. The data contain hundreds of thousands of clones, 75% to 85% of them singletons. Material: peripheral blood. The TCR sequence derives from a man in his fifties or sixties with active or convalescent COVID-19. The chain links TRBV19 to TRBJ1-2, with D possibly TRBD1 on 5 matching bases. DNA of the CDR3: TGTGCCAGTGGATGGGGGGGAAGGCGGGGCTACACCTTC. This codes for CASGWGGRRGYTF.